This T cell receptor (beta chain) was profiled in a study of shared clonotypes between healthy human individuals. Study-wide results and caveats: Sample collection involved blood only; tissue repertoires are likely different.

Each sample came from a Caucasian adult donor living in Nashville, Tennessee. Several immunoSEQ plates received, in even portions, the genomic DNA of each subset. Libraries were prepared by immunoSEQ multiplex PCR; TCRdb keeps only in-frame clonotypes and omits some of them. Here the sample spans hundreds of thousands of clones, around 78% being singletons. Looked up from germline, CDR1 is GTSNPN and CDR2 is SVGIG (reference sequence). The length of the CDR3 is 11 residues. Trimming took off 2 bases at V and 7 bases at J, with 8 bases between the two ends. To note about this clone: The target antigen is unknown.

The source is a woman aged 40 to 50 in good health. Some clones in this sample may be carry-over from other donors' samples. The gene calls are TRBV30 and TRBJ1-2, with D unclear. The sample taken for sequencing was PBMCs. The CDR3 reads CAWSPLGGYTF. As DNA, the CDR3 is TGTGCCTGGAGTCCCCTTGGTGGCTACACCTTC.